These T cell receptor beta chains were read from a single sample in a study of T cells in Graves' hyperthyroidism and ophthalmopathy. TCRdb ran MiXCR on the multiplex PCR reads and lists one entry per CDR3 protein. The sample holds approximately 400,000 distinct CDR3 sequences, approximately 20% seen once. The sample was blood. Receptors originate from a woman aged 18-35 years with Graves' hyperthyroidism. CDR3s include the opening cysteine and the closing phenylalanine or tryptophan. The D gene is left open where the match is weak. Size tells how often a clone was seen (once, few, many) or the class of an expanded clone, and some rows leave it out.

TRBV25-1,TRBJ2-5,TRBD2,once,TGTGCCAGGGGGGCGGTTGGGACTAGCGGAATCCAAGAGACCCAGTACTTC,CARGAVGTSGIQETQYF
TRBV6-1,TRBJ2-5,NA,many,TGTGCCAGCAGTGAAGTTGCGGGCCAGGAAGAGACCCAGTACTTC,CASSEVAGQEETQYF
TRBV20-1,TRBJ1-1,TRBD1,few,TGCAGTTCCCGGACAGGGGGCCGTCGGGACACTGAAGCTTTCTTT,CSSRTGGRRDTEAFF
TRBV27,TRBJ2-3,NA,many,TGTGCCAGCAGTTGGCGTCGCCCCGATACGCAGTATTTT,CASSWRRPDTQYF
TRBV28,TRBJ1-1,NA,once,TGTGCCAGCAGGCGGGTAGAGGTAGGAGCTTTCTTT,CASRRVEVGAFF
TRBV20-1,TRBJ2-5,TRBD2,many,TGCAGTGCTAGTCCGTCTAGCGGGCACCAAGAGACCCAGTACTTC,CSASPSSGHQETQYF
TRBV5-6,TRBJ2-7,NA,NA,TGTGCCAGCAGCTCCCAGACGGACGAGCAGTACTTC,CASSSQTDEQYF
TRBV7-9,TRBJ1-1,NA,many,TGTGCCAGCAGCTTAGGTGCGGTCATGAACACTGAAGCTTTCTTT,CASSLGAVMNTEAFF
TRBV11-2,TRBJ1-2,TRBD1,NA,TGTGCCAGCAGCTTAGACGGAAGGGGGGTCAGGGGGCGAATTTGGGAGTATGGCTACACCTTC,CASSLDGRGVRGRIWEYGYTF
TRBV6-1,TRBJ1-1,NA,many,TGTGCCAGCAGTGAAGTTGGAGATTCGGAAGCTTTCTTT,CASSEVGDSEAFF
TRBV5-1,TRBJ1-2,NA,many,TGCGCCAGCAGCCTCGTGTCGGGAATGAGCTATGGCTACACCTTC,CASSLVSGMSYGYTF
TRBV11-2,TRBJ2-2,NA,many,TGTGCCAGCAGCTTTAAACTCACCGGGGAGCTGTTTTTT,CASSFKLTGELFF
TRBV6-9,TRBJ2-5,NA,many,TGTGCCAGCAAGCCGGGGACCCAGTACTTC,CASKPGTQYF